A single sample gave rise to the 30 T cell receptor beta chains below, sequenced in a study of regulatory T cells in long-lasting Graves disease. HTBI primers from iRepertoire and Arm-PCR of CDR3 regions yielded the TCR beta libraries. TCRdb passed the multiplex PCR reads through MiXCR, listing each CDR3 protein once. The data hold 300,000 to 350,000 distinct CDR3 sequences, with around 20% observed a single time. The time point: persistent/refractory GD, antithyroid drugs over 5 years with positive TRAb. Scientists built the TCR library using RNA that was extracted from PBMCs. The sequenced sample was peripheral blood mononuclear cells (PBMCs), obtained when the disease was refractory, from a patient treated with antithyroid drugs. These TCRs come from a female donor with Graves disease.

A word on this clonotype: Possible read error: a much larger clone is one base away. The chain recombines TRBV6-2 or TRBV6-3 with TRBJ2-5; 10 bases are shared with TRBD2. V dropped 5 bases and J dropped 4; count of bases not matched to a gene: 16. The germline V gene has CDR1 MNHEY and CDR2 SVGEGT. The CDR3 length is 18 residues. CDR3 protein: CASSEVTSGEPQRETQYF. In DNA form, the CDR3 reads TGTGCCAGCAGTGAAGTCACTAGCGGGGAGCCCCAACGAGAGACCCAGTACTTC.

The sample holds many counts of this clonotype. V usage is TRBV7-2 and J usage is TRBJ1-5, with 7 bases fitting TRBD1. CDR1 is SGHTA and CDR2 is FQGNSA in the germline V gene. The CDR3 totals 14 residues. Trimming removed 0 bases from V and 6 bases from J; junction bases left unmatched: 2. The CDR3 sequence: CASSLAGGGQPQHF. CDR3 in DNA: TGTGCCAGCAGCTTAGCAGGGGGCGGTCAGCCCCAGCATTTT. The whole variable domain, remainder taken from reference TRBV7-2 and TRBJ1-5, is GAGVSQSPSNKVTEKGKDVELRCDPISGHTALYWYRQSLGQGLEFLIYFQGNSAPDKSGLPSDRFSAERTGGSVSTLTIQRTQQEDSAVYLCASSLAGGGQPQHFGDGTRLSIL.

In its sample, this clonotype was seen many times. This rearrangement joins TRBV20-1 to TRBJ2-6; 8 bases fit TRBD1. The germline V gene encodes CDR1 DFQATT and CDR2 SNEGSKA (reference sequence). Trimming took 6 bases from V and 1 from J; bases not matched to a gene: 11. This CDR3 spans 17 amino acids. In nucleotides, the CDR3 is TGCAGTGCCGAAGGACAGGGTGGGGCATCTGGGGCCAACGTCCTGACTTTC. Its translation: CSAEGQGGASGANVLTF.

The chain joins TRBV6-9 to TRBJ2-7; a weak D match, TRBD2 (6 bases). With 3 bases removed from V and 3 bases from J, the gap between germline ends came to 15 bases. CDR1 is MNHGY, CDR2 SVAAGI, per germline. The CDR3 is 15 amino acids. CDR3 sequence reads: CASSYGGGVNYEQYF. CDR3 DNA sequence: TGTGCCAGCAGTTACGGTGGCGGGGTAAACTACGAGCAGTACTTC.

This clonotype was recorded many times. The CDR3 loop is CASSIGHPGANVLTF. The CDR3 DNA is TGTGCCAGTAGTATCGGGCACCCTGGGGCCAACGTCCTGACTTTC. The J gene is TRBJ2-6, the V gene TRBV19; D ambiguous. This CDR3 comprises 15 residues. The V end lost 3 bases, the J end lost 2 bases, and 8 bases lay between the germline ends. CDR1 and CDR2 (germline): LNHDA, SQIVND (reference sequence).

This clonotype was counted at least ten times. The gene calls are TRBV5-1 and TRBJ2-5; 8 nucleotides line up with TRBD1. V dropped 7 bases and J dropped 5; count of bases not matched to a gene: 13. Germline V gene lookup returns CDR1 SGHRS and CDR2 YFSETQ. The CDR3 is 15 residues long. The CDR3 sequence: CASRTSGGSWETQYF. The CDR3 nucleotides read TGCGCCAGCCGGACATCAGGGGGCTCGTGGGAGACCCAGTACTTC.

V gene TRBV6-2 or TRBV6-3 combines with J gene TRBJ2-3, with 14 bases that match TRBD2. Germline values: CDR1 MNHEY, CDR2 SVGEGT. With 2 bases clipped from V and 6 bases from J, the junction kept 13 bases outside the gene matches. This CDR3 is built from 19 residues. DNA of the CDR3: TGTGCCAGCAGTTACCCCGGGACTAGCGGGGGTGGTGATTTCGATACGCAGTATTTT. Translated, it gives CASSYPGTSGGGDFDTQYF.

The rearrangement joins TRBV20-1 to TRBJ2-1; D is possibly TRBD2 (6 bases). V was pared by 3 bases and J by 2 bases, with 14 bases between. The CDR3 is 15 residues long. Germline assignment: CDR1 DFQATT and CDR2 SNEGSKA (reference sequence). DNA of the CDR3: TGCAGTGCTAGGGGGCCGGGGGTTACCTACAATGAGCAGTTCTTC. Its protein product is CSARGPGVTYNEQFF.

This clonotype has more than one count but fewer than ten. V and J are TRBV5-7 and TRBJ2-7; D gene uncertain. TRBV5-7 is an open reading frame whose function is uncertain. The length of the CDR3 is 14 residues. Trimming cost V 1 base and J 0 bases, with 8 bases left between them. CDR3 sequence reads: CASSLSLPSYEQYF. Written as DNA, the CDR3 is TGTGCCAGCAGCTTGTCGCTGCCCTCCTACGAGCAGTACTTC.

This clonotype was detected only a few times. V and J are TRBV3-1 and TRBJ2-1; 9 bases agree with TRBD1. The trim removed 5 bases at V and 5 bases at J, leaving 7 bases unmatched. Germline-derived CDR1 and CDR2 are LGHDT and YNNKEL (reference sequence). There are 15 residues in the CDR3. CDR3 coding DNA: TGTGCCAGCAGCATCAACAGGGGGCTGAACAATGAGCAGTTCTTC. Translation gives CASSINRGLNNEQFF.

The genes are TRBV6-1 and TRBJ1-5, with a possible D match to TRBD1 (6 bases). V was clipped by 6 bases and J by 2 bases, with 17 bases between them. CDR1 is MNHNS, CDR2 SASEGT, per germline. The CDR3 contains 16 residues. The CDR3 region is CASRINRVPGNQPQHF. CDR3 DNA: TGTGCCAGCAGGATAAACAGGGTCCCCGGCAATCAGCCCCAGCATTTT.

Only a few counts were recorded for this clonotype. The chain is built from TRBV6-2 or TRBV6-3 and TRBJ1-5; the D is unclear. Germline lookup yields CDR1 MNHEY and CDR2 SVGEGT. This CDR3 has 16 residues. The germline V and J ends were trimmed by 2 bases and 0 bases, with 11 bases remaining between them. The CDR3 loop is CASSYPRLTSNQPQHF. The CDR3 DNA sequence: TGTGCCAGCAGTTACCCCAGGCTGACTAGCAATCAGCCCCAGCATTTT.

Ten or more counts support this clonotype. This chain connects TRBV7-9 to TRBJ1-2, with 9 positions matching TRBD1. The CDR3 has 14 amino acids. Germline CDR1 is SEHNR and CDR2 is FQNEAQ (reference sequence). V shed 7 bases, J shed 5 bases, and the junction held 8 bases outside the gene matches. CDR3 sequence: CASKSPDRGYGYTF. CDR3 in DNA: TGTGCCAGCAAATCCCCCGACAGGGGGTATGGCTACACCTTC.

This clonotype was seen repeatedly, ten times or more. V and J are TRBV20-1 and TRBJ1-6; D not resolved. The V gene's germline CDR1 is DFQATT and CDR2 SNEGSKA (reference sequence). The V gene lost 3 bases and the J gene lost 10 bases, with 10 bases spanning the gap. This CDR3 spans 12 amino acids. CDR3 in DNA: TGCAGTGCTAGTGGGATCGACTCACCCCTCCACTTT. Its translation: CSASGIDSPLHF.

The rearrangement uses TRBV7-3 and TRBJ1-1, with D hard to call. Trimming removed 5 bases from V and 6 bases from J, with 13 bases in between. Per germline, CDR1 SGHTA and CDR2 FQGTGA. The CDR3 runs to 13 residues. The chain's CDR3 is CASSLVPGAEAFF. CDR3 DNA: TGTGCCAGCAGCCTCGTCCCAGGTGCTGAAGCTTTCTTT.

At least ten counts were recorded for this clonotype. The genes are TRBV24-1 and TRBJ1-2; D is unresolved. The length of the CDR3 is 15 residues. Germline V gene lookup returns CDR1 KGHDR and CDR2 SFDVKD. The ends were cut back, 3 bases at V and 4 bases at J, with 14 bases in the middle. This chain's CDR3 is CATSDPGEGVYGYTF. The DNA for the CDR3 is TGTGCCACCAGTGATCCCGGGGAGGGCGTCTATGGCTACACCTTC.

As for this clonotype: Being one base from a much bigger clone, this may be a read error. This rearrangement joins TRBV10-3 to TRBJ2-5; TRBD2 matches at 7 bases. Germline values: CDR1 ENHRY, CDR2 SYGVKD. The CDR3 length is 14 residues. CDR3 DNA sequence: TGTGCCATCGGTGATGAGACTAGCAAACAGACCCAGTACTTC. Its translation: CAIGDETSKQTQYF.

This clonotype was observed many times. This rearrangement joins TRBV4-3 to TRBJ2-6; 8 bases map to TRBD2. The germline gives CDR1 LGHNA, CDR2 YSLEER. V shed 0 bases, J shed 2 bases, and the junction held 0 bases outside the gene matches. This CDR3 has 16 residues. The CDR3 DNA follows: TGCGCCAGCAGCCAAGACGGGGGGGCTGGGGCCAACGTCCTGACTTTC. It translates to CASSQDGGAGANVLTF.

This clonotype came up many times. The CDR3 loop is CASSLMGGLASPLHF. The CDR3 DNA sequence: TGTGCCAGCAGCTTAATGGGGGGATTGGCTTCACCCCTCCACTTT. The rearrangement uses TRBV7-3 and TRBJ1-6; tentative D call: TRBD1 (5 bases). This CDR3 comprises 15 residues. Germline lookup yields CDR1 SGHTA and CDR2 FQGTGA. The V gene lost 1 base and the J gene lost 9 bases, with 13 bases spanning the gap. The entire variable domain, with the rest obtained from reference TRBV7-3 and TRBJ1-6, is as follows: GAGVSQTPSNKVTEKGKYVELRCDPISGHTALYWYRQSLGQGPEFLIYFQGTGAADDSGLPNDRFFAVRPEGSVSTLKIQRTERGDSAVYLCASSLMGGLASPLHFGNGTRLTVT.

The genes are TRBV5-6 and TRBJ1-5, with 9 bases aligning to TRBD1. CDR3 length equals 18 residues. Germline V gene data show CDR1 as SGHDT and CDR2 as YYEEEE. V lost 1 base, J lost 0 bases, and 8 bases stayed unmatched. The CDR3 loop reads CASSLSRTGAYSNQPQHF. In DNA form, the CDR3 reads TGTGCCAGCAGCTTGTCAAGGACAGGGGCATATAGCAATCAGCCCCAGCATTTT.

This clonotype was counted only a few times. The CDR3 spells CASSQPRENTEAFF. The CDR3 DNA follows: TGCGCCAGCAGCCAACCCCGGGAGAACACTGAAGCTTTCTTT. The chain recombines TRBV4-3 with TRBJ1-1; D remains unclear. Trimming shortened V by 2 bases and J by 1 base, and 8 bases separated the two germline ends. The CDR3 runs 14 residues. Germline values: CDR1 LGHNA, CDR2 YSLEER.

This clonotype came up many times. The rearrangement uses TRBV7-8 and TRBJ2-5; D gene unclear. There are 16 residues in the CDR3. V lost 5 bases and J 5 bases, leaving 21 bases between the germline ends. From germline, CDR1 is SGHVS and CDR2 FQNEAQ. The CDR3 region is CASSPRLGFLSETQYF. The CDR3 DNA reads TGTGCCAGCAGCCCACGGTTGGGGTTTCTCTCGGAGACCCAGTACTTC.

V usage is TRBV18 and J usage is TRBJ2-7, with D possibly TRBD2 on 6 matching bases. CDR3 length equals 15 residues. Germline CDR1 and CDR2: KGHSH and LQKENI. With 7 bases removed from V and 2 bases from J, the gap between germline ends came to 18 bases. CDR3 amino acids: CASYCAGGPTYEQYF. In nucleotides, the CDR3 is TGTGCCAGCTATTGTGCCGGGGGTCCTACCTACGAGCAGTACTTC.

The V and J genes are TRBV27 and TRBJ2-2; TRBD1 matches at 8 bases. Germline V gene lookup returns CDR1 MNHEY and CDR2 SMNVEV (reference sequence). The V gene end was trimmed by 2 bases and the J gene end by 5 bases; junction bases not matched to a gene: 10. There are 17 residues in the CDR3. CDR3 residues: CASSLIRGRLGTGELFF. CDR3 nucleotide sequence: TGTGCCAGCAGTTTAATCAGGGGGCGCCTGGGGACCGGGGAGCTGTTTTTT.

The chain employs TRBV10-3 and TRBJ2-2; perhaps D is TRBD1 or TRBD2 (5 bases each). Germline V gene sequence: CDR1 ENHRY, CDR2 SYGVKD. CDR3 size: 15 residues. Trimming removed 6 bases at V and 0 bases at J, with 11 bases between. The CDR3 loop is CAIRGTVSNTGELFF. The CDR3 bases are TGTGCCATCAGAGGGACGGTCTCGAACACCGGGGAGCTGTTTTTT.

This rearrangement joins TRBV7-9 to TRBJ2-2; D perhaps matches TRBD1 (6 bases). The CDR3 runs to 22 residues. The germline CDR1 and CDR2 sequences are SEHNR and FQNEAQ (reference sequence). The germline V and J ends were trimmed by 5 bases and 2 bases, with 33 bases remaining between them. This CDR3 is CASSLVSGGGSRYLRNTGELFF. CDR3 bases: TGTGCCAGCAGCCTCGTAAGCGGTGGGGGCAGTCGATATCTAAGAAACACCGGGGAGCTGTTTTTT.

This rearrangement joins TRBV20-1 to TRBJ1-5; weak D call: TRBD1 (5 bases). Germline-derived CDR1 and CDR2 are DFQATT and SNEGSKA (reference sequence). Trimming cost V 6 bases and J 1 base, with 10 bases left between them. CDR3 size: 13 residues. The CDR3 nucleotides read TGCAGTGCCGGCCGGGACAGCAATCAGCCCCAGCATTTT. It yields the protein CSAGRDSNQPQHF.

This clonotype has a count of ten or more. The chain uses TRBV15 and TRBJ2-5; D is possibly TRBD2 (5 bases). The CDR3 is 21 residues long. Germline-derived CDR1 and CDR2 are LNHNV and YYDKDF (reference sequence). V was shortened by 8 bases and J by 1 base, with 35 bases between the two germline ends. In DNA form, the CDR3 reads TGTGCCACCCGAAATGAAAAACACGCCCATGACGCCCGTGGACTCCAAGAGACCCAGTACTTC. Its translation is CATRNEKHAHDARGLQETQYF.

This clonotype was counted once. The V call is TRBV30, the J call TRBJ1-6; perhaps TRBD1 as D (5 bases). Trimming took 6 bases from V and 8 from J, leaving 26 bases between them. This CDR3 region has 17 residues. Per germline, CDR1 GTSNPN and CDR2 SVGIG (reference sequence). CDR3 sequence reads: CACSKGRGVGGYSPLHF. CDR3 in DNA: TGTGCCTGTTCTAAGGGGAGAGGGGTGGGGGGGTATTCACCCCTCCACTTT.

In this sample, this clonotype turned up many times. The CDR3 loop is CASSYEGHYEQYF. CDR3 sequence (DNA): TGTGCCAGCAGTTACGAGGGACACTACGAGCAGTACTTC. The chain carries TRBV6-5 and TRBJ2-7; TRBD1 might be the D (6 bases). V dropped 2 bases and J dropped 3 bases, with 8 bases sitting between them. Germline V CDR1 and CDR2: MNHEY, SVGAGI. The CDR3 is made up of 13 amino acids.